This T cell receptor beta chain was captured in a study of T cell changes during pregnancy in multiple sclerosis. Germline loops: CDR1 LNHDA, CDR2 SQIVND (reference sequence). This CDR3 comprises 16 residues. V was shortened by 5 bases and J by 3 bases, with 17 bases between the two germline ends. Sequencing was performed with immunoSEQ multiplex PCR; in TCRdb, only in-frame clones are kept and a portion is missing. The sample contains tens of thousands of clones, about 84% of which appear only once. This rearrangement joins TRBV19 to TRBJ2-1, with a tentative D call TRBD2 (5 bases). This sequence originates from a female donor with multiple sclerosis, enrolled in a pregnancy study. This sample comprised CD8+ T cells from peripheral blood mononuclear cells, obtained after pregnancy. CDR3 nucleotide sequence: TGTGCCAGTAGTGGCGAGGGTGCGTATGTCTACAATGAGCAGTTCTTC. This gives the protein CASSGEGAYVYNEQFF.